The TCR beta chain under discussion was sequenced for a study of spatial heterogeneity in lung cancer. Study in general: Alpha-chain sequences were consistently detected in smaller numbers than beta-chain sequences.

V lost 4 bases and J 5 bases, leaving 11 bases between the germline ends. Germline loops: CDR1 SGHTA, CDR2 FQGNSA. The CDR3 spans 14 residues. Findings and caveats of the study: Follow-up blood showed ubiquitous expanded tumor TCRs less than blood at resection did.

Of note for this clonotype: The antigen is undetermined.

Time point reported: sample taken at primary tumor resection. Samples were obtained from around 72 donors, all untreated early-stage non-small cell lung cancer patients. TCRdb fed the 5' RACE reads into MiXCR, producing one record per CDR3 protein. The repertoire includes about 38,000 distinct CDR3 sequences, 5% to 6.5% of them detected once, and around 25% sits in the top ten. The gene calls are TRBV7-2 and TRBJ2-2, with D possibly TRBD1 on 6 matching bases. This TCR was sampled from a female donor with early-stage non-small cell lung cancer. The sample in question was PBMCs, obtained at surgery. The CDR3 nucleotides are TGTGCCAGCAGCTACCGTACAGGGACCGGGGAGCTGTTTTTT. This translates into CASSYRTGTGELFF.